This T cell receptor beta chain originates from a study of T cell responses to AZD1222 COVID-19 vaccine (dated by TCRdb to the early 2020s). For the wider study: TCR sequencing was performed for fewer than 250 trial participants, of whom about 200 were given two doses of AZD1222 and some 26 were given two doses of MenACWY control vaccine. Trial participants were enrolled into age subgroups of 18-55, 56-69 and 70-plus years, which contained approximately 150, 28 and 58 TCR-sequenced participants, respectively. The full study reports these points: After two AZD1222 doses, both the breadth and the depth of spike-specific TCRs were significantly higher than at day 0 and than in MenACWY recipients. Conclusions about previously exposed vaccinees are limited because only a handful of AZD1222 recipients were SARS-CoV-2 seropositive at baseline. Because no day 14 peak-response samples were available, the repertoires could be characterized only after the peak T cell response. Reportedly, almost half of the unique spike-specific TCRs recognized epitopes lying outside the regions that are mutated in the B.1.351 and B.1.1.7 variants. The whole spike protein was spanned by vaccine-associated CD4 TCRs, and dominant responses were seen in regions 160-218 and 743-854. Participants were mostly white British and included more females than males, and it was suggested by the authors that clonal diversity may have been underestimated. In the small 56-69-year group, the increase in depth fell short of significance, most likely because of low power.

In the paper's terms, the time point label means: sample from adult after SARS-CoV-2 infection, after symptom onset. Two convalescent COVID-19 patients, sampled after symptom onset from adults with prior SARS-CoV-2 infection, were also TCR-sequenced for comparison. Via the germline V gene (reference sequence), CDR1 is LNHDA and CDR2 SQIVND. The CDR3 runs 16 amino acids, cysteine and phenylalanine included. Only CDR3 DNA remains: 48 bases, in frame from the first base. The junction shows trimming of 3 bases on V and 3 bases on J, and the gene matches do not reach 8 bases of it. The CDR3 regions of human TCRbeta chains were analyzed by immunosequencing. The original pipeline was this. TCRs in the repertoires were matched against a reference library of SARS-CoV-2-specific TCRs that had been generated with the MIRA antigen-specificity platform. Breadth meant the fraction of unique TCRs that were SARS-CoV-2-associated, whereas depth meant the fraction of total T cells that were SARS-CoV-2-associated. Using the MIRA data, each spike-specific TCR was assigned both to the spike region to which the TCR was reactive and to a CD4 or CD8 class. Log10-transformed breadth and depth values were compared by one-way ANOVA with Sidak's multiple comparisons tests. This is the immuneACCESS table as TCRdb keeps it, with only in-frame sequences that have V and J called. A part of the clones is gone; compared with another copy, unresolved V genes explain less than half, and the rest is unexplained. That table is the source of V, J and clone size, and D and trimming were worked out from the DNA. The sample data list about 150,000 clones, and more than 85% of these were observed just once. The top ten clones comprise more than 6.5% of the sample.

Points on this clone: The antigen it recognizes is unknown. No clone much larger than this one lies a single base away; base qualities are absent.

Source: peripheral blood, taken after recovery from COVID-19. The TCR sequence derives from an adult who had recovered from COVID-19. The chain uses TRBV19 and TRBJ2-1; 7 central bases correspond to TRBD2. The CDR3 is CASSIMRGIFYNEQFF. The DNA is TGTGCCAGTAGTATCATGCGGGGGATATTCTACAATGAGCAGTTCTTC. With the portions outside the CDR3 filled from the reference TRBV19 and TRBJ2-1 genes, the complete variable region becomes DGGITQSPKYLFRKEGQNVTLSCEQNLNHDAMYWYRQDPGQGLRLIYYSQIVNDFQKGDIAEGYSVSREKKESFPLTVTSAQKNPTAFYLCASSIMRGIFYNEQFFGPGTRLTVL.